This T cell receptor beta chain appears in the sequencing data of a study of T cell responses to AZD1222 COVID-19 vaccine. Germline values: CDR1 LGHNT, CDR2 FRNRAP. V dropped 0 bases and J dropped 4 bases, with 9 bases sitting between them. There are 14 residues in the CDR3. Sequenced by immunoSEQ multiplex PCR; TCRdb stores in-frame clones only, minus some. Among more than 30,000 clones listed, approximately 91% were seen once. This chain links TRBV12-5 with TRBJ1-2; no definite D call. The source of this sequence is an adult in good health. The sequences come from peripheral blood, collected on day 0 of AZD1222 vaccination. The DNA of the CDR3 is TGTGCTAGTGGTTTGGTAAGGAGCTTCTATGGCTACACCTTC. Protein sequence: CASGLVRSFYGYTF.